This T cell receptor (beta chain) was recovered during a study of CD8 T cells in ankylosing spondylitis. This clonotype has more than one count but fewer than ten. Antigen specificity is unknown. Each CDR3 protein is one row after TCRdb ran MiXCR on the 5' RACE reads. In the table there are about 33,000 distinct CDR3 sequences, approximately 15% of which are singletons. Germline V CDR1 and CDR2: MNHEY, SMNVEV (reference sequence). V was trimmed by 2 bases and J by 1 base, leaving 5 bases between them. There are 14 residues in the CDR3. Study-level results: Characteristic, it appeared, of ankylosing spondylitis blood was a TCR beta motif of about eight highly homologous variants. Earlier work had already found some motif variants in reactive arthritis synovial fluid and blood.

The sample was blood. The sequence derives from a male donor with ankylosing spondylitis or in good health (not recorded which). The chain is built from TRBV27 and TRBJ2-2; no clear D gene. CDR3 sequence reads: CASSLMGNTGELFF. CDR3 nucleotide sequence: TGTGCCAGCAGTTTAATGGGGAACACCGGGGAGCTGTTTTTT.